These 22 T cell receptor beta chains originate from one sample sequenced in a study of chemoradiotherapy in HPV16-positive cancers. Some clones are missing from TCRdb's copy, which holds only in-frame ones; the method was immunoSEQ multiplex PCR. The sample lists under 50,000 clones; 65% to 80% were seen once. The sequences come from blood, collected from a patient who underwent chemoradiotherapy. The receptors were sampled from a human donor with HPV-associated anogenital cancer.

The CDR3 DNA sequence: TGTGCCAGCAGTGCCCTTGGGGGCCACGGCGGGGAGCTGTTTTTT. It yields the protein CASSALGGHGGELFF. The chain joins TRBV6-4 to TRBJ2-2; weak D call: TRBD1 (6 bases). Germline V gene sequence: CDR1 MRHNA, CDR2 SNTAGT. The V and J ends lost 4 bases and 7 bases respectively, with 16 bases between them. The CDR3 has 15 amino acids.

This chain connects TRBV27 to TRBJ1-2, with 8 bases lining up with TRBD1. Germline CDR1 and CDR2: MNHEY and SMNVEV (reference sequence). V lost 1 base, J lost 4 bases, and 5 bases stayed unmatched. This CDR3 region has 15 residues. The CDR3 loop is CASSLLAGGSYGYTF. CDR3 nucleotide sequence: TGTGCCAGCAGTTTATTAGCAGGGGGCAGCTATGGCTACACCTTC.

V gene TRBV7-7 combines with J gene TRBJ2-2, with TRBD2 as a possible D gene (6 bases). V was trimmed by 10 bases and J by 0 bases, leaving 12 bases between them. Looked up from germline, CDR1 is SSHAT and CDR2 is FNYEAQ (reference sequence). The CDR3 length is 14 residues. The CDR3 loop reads CATSAGTNTGELFF. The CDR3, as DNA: TGTGCCACATCGGCGGGGACGAACACCGGGGAGCTGTTTTTT. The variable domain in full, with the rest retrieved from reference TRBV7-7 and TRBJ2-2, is GAGVSQSPRYKVTKRGQDVTLRCDPISSHATLYWYQQALGQGPEFLTYFNYEAQPDKSGLPSDRFSAERPEGSISTLTIQRTEQRDSAMYRCATSAGTNTGELFFGEGSRLTVL.

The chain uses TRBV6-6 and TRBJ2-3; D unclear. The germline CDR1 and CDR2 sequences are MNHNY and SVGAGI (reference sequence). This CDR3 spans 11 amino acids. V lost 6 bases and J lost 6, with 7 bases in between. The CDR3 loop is CASRFFDTQYF. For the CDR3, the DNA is TGTGCCAGCAGATTTTTTGATACGCAGTATTTT.

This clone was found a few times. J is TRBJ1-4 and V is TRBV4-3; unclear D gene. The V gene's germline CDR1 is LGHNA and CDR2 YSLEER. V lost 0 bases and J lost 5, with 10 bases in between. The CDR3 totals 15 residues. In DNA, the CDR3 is TGCGCCAGCAGCCAAGATATCGGAACCAATGAAAAACTGTTTTTT. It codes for CASSQDIGTNEKLFF.

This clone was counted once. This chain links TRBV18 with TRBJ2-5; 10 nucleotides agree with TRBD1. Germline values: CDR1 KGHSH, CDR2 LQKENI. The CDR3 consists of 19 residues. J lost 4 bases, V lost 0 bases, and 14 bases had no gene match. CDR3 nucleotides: TGTGCCAGCTCACCACCGAGGGATTCAGGACAGGGGGATCGAGAGACCCAGTACTTC. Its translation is CASSPPRDSGQGDRETQYF.

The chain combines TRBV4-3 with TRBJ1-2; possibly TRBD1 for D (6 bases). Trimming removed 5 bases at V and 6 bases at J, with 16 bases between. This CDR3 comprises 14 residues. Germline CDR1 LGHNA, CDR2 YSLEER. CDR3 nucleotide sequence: TGCGCCAGCAGCAATCAACGGGGGCTCCATGGCTACACCTTC. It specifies CASSNQRGLHGYTF.

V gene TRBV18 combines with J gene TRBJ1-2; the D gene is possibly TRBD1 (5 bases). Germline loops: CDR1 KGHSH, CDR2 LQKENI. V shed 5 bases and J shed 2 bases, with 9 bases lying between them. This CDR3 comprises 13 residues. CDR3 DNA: TGTGCCAGCTCAAGGGGCGGCAACTATGGCTACACCTTC. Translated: CASSRGGNYGYTF.

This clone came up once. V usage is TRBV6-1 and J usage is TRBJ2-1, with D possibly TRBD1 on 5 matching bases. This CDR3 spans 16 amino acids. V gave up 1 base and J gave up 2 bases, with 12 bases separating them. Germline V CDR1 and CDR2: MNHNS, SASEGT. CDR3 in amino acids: CASSEVQGGPYNEQFF. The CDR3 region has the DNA TGTGCCAGCAGTGAAGTTCAGGGTGGCCCCTACAATGAGCAGTTCTTC.

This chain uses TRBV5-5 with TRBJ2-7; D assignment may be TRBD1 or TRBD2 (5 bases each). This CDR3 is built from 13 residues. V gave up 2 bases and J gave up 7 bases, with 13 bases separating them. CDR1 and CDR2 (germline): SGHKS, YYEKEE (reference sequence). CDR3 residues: CASSFGTPGEQYF. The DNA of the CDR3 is TGTGCCAGCAGCTTTGGGACCCCTGGGGAGCAGTACTTC. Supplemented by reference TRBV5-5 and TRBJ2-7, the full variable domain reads DAGVTQSPTHLIKTRGQQVTLRCSPISGHKSVSWYQQVLGQGPQFIFQYYEKEERGRGNFPDRFSARQFPNYSSELNVNALLLGDSALYLCASSFGTPGEQYFGPGTRLTVT.

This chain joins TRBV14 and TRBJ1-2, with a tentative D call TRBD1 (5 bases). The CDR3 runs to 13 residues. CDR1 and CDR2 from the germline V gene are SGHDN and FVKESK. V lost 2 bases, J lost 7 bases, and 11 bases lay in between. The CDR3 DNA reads TGTGCCAGCAGCCAACAGGGTTCGCTTGGCTACACCTTC. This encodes CASSQQGSLGYTF. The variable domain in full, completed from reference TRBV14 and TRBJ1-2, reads EAGVTQFPSHSVIEKGQTVTLRCDPISGHDNLYWYRRVMGKEIKFLLHFVKESKQDESGMPNNRFLAERTGGTYSTLKVQPAELEDSGVYFCASSQQGSLGYTFGSGTRLTVV.

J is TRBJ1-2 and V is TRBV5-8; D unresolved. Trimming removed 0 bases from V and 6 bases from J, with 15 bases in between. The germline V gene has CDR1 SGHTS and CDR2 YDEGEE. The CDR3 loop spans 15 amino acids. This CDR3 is CASSLATWGGHGYTF. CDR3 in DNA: TGTGCCAGCAGCTTGGCCACTTGGGGTGGCCATGGCTACACCTTC.

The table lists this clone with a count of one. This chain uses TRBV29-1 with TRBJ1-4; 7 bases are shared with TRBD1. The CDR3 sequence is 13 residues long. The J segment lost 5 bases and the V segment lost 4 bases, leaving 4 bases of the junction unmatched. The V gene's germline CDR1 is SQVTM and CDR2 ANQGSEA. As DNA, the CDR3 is TGCAGCGTTGGGGGACAGCTCAATGAAAAACTGTTTTTT. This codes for CSVGGQLNEKLFF.

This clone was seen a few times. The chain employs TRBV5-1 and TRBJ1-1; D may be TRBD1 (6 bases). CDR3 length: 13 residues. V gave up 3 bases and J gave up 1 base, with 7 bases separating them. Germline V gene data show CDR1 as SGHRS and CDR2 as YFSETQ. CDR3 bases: TGCGCCAGCAGCTGGGGACAGAACACTGAAGCTTTCTTT. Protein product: CASSWGQNTEAFF.

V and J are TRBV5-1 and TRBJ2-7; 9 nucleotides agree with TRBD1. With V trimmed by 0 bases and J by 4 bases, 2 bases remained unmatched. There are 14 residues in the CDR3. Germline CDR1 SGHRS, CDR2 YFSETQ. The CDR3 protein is CASSLDGTGYEQYF. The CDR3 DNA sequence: TGCGCCAGCAGCTTGGATGGGACAGGGTACGAGCAGTACTTC.

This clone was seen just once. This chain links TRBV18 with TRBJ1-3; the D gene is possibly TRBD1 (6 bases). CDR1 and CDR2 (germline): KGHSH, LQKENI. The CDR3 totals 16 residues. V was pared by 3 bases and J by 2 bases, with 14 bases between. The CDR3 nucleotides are TGTGCCAGCTCACCGTCAGCACAGGGAGCTGGAAACACCATATATTTT. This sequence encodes CASSPSAQGAGNTIYF.

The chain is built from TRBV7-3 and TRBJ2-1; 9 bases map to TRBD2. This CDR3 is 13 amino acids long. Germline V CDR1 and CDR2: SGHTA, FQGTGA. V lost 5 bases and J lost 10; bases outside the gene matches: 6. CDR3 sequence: CASSPSGGLEQFF. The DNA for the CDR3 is TGTGCCAGCAGCCCAAGCGGGGGGCTGGAGCAGTTCTTC.

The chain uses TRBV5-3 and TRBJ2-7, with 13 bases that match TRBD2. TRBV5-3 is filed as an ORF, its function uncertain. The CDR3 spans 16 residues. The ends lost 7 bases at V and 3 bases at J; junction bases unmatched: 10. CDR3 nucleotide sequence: TGTGCCAGAGCGCCGAAGGGACTAGCGGGGCTCTACGAGCAGTACTTC. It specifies CARAPKGLAGLYEQYF.

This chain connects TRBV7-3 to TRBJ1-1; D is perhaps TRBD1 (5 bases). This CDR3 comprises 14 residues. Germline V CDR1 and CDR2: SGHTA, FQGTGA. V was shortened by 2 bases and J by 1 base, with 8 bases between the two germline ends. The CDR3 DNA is TGTGCCAGCAGCTTACAGGGCGGGAACACTGAAGCTTTCTTT. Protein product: CASSLQGGNTEAFF.

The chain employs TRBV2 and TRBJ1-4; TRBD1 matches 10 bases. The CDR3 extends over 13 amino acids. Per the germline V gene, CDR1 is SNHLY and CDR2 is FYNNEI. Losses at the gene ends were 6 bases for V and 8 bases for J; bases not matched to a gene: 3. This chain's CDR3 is CASSRDRGEKLFF. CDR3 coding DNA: TGTGCCAGCAGCCGGGACAGGGGCGAAAAACTGTTTTTT.

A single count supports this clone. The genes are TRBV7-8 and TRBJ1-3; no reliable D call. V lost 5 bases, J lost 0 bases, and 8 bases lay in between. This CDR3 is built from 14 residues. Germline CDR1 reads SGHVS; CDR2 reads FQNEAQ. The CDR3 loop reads CASSTGNSGNTIYF. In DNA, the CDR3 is TGTGCCAGCAGCACCGGGAACTCTGGAAACACCATATATTTT.

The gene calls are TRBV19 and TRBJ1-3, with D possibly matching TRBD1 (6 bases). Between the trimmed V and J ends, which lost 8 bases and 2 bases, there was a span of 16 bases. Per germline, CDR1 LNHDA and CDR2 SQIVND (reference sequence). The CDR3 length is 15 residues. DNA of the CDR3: TGTGCCAGTCAACTTAAGGGGGTGCCTGGAAACACCATATATTTT. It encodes CASQLKGVPGNTIYF.